Each of the 23 T cell receptor beta chains below was sequenced from the same sample in a study of control samples from healthy donors and cancer patients. Generated by immunoSEQ multiplex PCR, the TCRdb table keeps only in-frame clones and is missing some. The sample includes about 70,000 clones, more than 70% of them seen just once. Material for sequencing was PBMCs. The receptors here all came from a woman in her fifties or sixties with head and neck cancer.

The V call is TRBV25-1, the J call TRBJ1-6; 7 bases are shared with TRBD1. CDR3 size: 14 residues. Germline V gene lookup returns CDR1 MGHDK and CDR2 SYGVNS. V shed 7 bases and J 4 bases; nucleotides not matched to a gene: 4. DNA of the CDR3: TGTGCCAGCAAGCAGACAGGGTATAATTCACCCCTCCACTTT. This sequence encodes CASKQTGYNSPLHF.

This CDR3 reads CASSPGGGSYEQYF. The CDR3, as DNA: TGTGCCAGCAGCCCCGGCGGGGGATCCTACGAGCAGTACTTC. This chain connects TRBV7-3 to TRBJ2-7; TRBD2 aligns across 7 bases. The CDR3 spans 14 residues. Per the germline V gene, CDR1 is SGHTA and CDR2 is FQGTGA. V lost 5 bases and J lost 1; bases outside the gene matches: 5. The full variable domain, completed using reference TRBV7-3 and TRBJ2-7, is GAGVSQTPSNKVTEKGKYVELRCDPISGHTALYWYRQSLGQGPEFLIYFQGTGAADDSGLPNDRFFAVRPEGSVSTLKIQRTERGDSAVYLCASSPGGGSYEQYFGPGTRLTVT.

The rearrangement joins TRBV6-5 to TRBJ2-4; a possible D gene is TRBD1 (6 bases). The CDR3 spans 15 residues. V lost 6 bases and J lost 2, with 14 bases in between. Germline CDR1 and CDR2: MNHEY and SVGAGI. The CDR3 DNA sequence: TGTGCCAGCAGCCCGAACAGGGAATCCAAAAACATTCAGTACTTC. Its translation: CASSPNRESKNIQYF.

This chain uses TRBV7-3 with TRBJ2-1, with TRBD2 as a possible D gene (6 bases). V was cut by 4 bases and J by 0 bases, with 10 bases left in between. The CDR3 sequence is 15 residues long. Germline CDR1 is SGHTA and CDR2 is FQGTGA. The CDR3 DNA sequence: TGTGCCAGCAGCTCCGGGACTTCCTCCTACAATGAGCAGTTCTTC. Its translation is CASSSGTSSYNEQFF.

The chain employs TRBV6-5 and TRBJ2-2; unclear D gene. The V gene lost 4 bases and the J gene lost 0 bases, with 6 bases spanning the gap. The CDR3 has 14 residues. The V gene's germline CDR1 is MNHEY and CDR2 SVGAGI. CDR3 sequence reads: CASSWTPNTGELFF. DNA of the CDR3: TGTGCCAGCAGTTGGACCCCGAACACCGGGGAGCTGTTTTTT.

J is TRBJ2-3 and V is TRBV6-5; TRBD1 aligns across 9 bases. This CDR3 is built from 14 residues. Germline V CDR1 and CDR2: MNHEY, SVGAGI. V shed 6 bases and J 4 bases; nucleotides not matched to a gene: 5. The CDR3 region is CASRARTGADTQYF. DNA of the CDR3: TGTGCCAGCAGGGCCCGGACAGGGGCAGATACGCAGTATTTT.

This clone showed up just once. The CDR3 sequence is CASREGPNYGYTF. The CDR3 DNA follows: TGTGCCAGCAGAGAGGGGCCCAACTATGGCTACACCTTC. The chain is built from TRBV2 and TRBJ1-2; tentatively, D is TRBD1 (5 bases). Trimming stripped 6 bases from V and 2 bases from J, with 10 bases between. Germline V gene data show CDR1 as SNHLY and CDR2 as FYNNEI. This CDR3 has 13 amino acids.

This clone was counted a single time. The chain couples TRBV5-8 to TRBJ1-5; 7 bases are a match to TRBD1. CDR3 size: 15 residues. Germline V lookup: CDR1 SGHTS, CDR2 YDEGEE. The V gene end was trimmed by 4 bases and the J gene end by 4 bases; junction bases not matched to a gene: 8. CDR3 in amino acids: CASSPSGGQNQPQHF. CDR3 bases: TGTGCCAGCAGCCCCTCAGGGGGGCAGAATCAGCCCCAGCATTTT.

This chain links TRBV5-5 with TRBJ1-1; TRBD1 matches 7 bases. From germline, CDR1 is SGHKS and CDR2 YYEKEE (reference sequence). The CDR3 has 14 amino acids. The V gene end was trimmed by 4 bases and the J gene end by 0 bases; junction bases not matched to a gene: 3. CDR3 protein: CASSRGRVNTEAFF. The CDR3, as DNA: TGTGCCAGCAGCAGGGGGCGGGTGAACACTGAAGCTTTCTTT.

The rearrangement uses TRBV10-3 and TRBJ1-1; D is possibly TRBD1 (5 bases). CDR3 size: 14 residues. In germline, CDR1 is ENHRY, CDR2 SYGVKD. V shed 6 bases and J shed 1 base, with 12 bases lying between them. The CDR3 loop reads CAISPAGPNTEAFF. The DNA for the CDR3 is TGTGCCATCAGCCCCGCGGGGCCGAACACTGAAGCTTTCTTT.

This clone was seen once. The rearrangement links TRBV28 to TRBJ1-1; a weak D match, TRBD1 (6 bases). Trimming left V 0 bases short and J 4 bases short, with 12 bases between. CDR1 is MDHEN, CDR2 SYDVKM, per germline. This CDR3 comprises 15 residues. The CDR3 bases are TGTGCCAGCAGTTTATGGGGGGCACGGGGCACTGAAGCTTTCTTT. Protein product: CASSLWGARGTEAFF.

The gene calls are TRBV7-7 and TRBJ2-1; possibly TRBD1 for D (5 bases). The V end was cut by 5 bases, the J end by 1 base, with 15 bases between. The CDR3 has 16 amino acids. Per the germline V gene, CDR1 is SSHAT and CDR2 is FNYEAQ (reference sequence). CDR3 in DNA: TGTGCCAGCAGCGCGGCGCAGGGCGGTTCCTACAATGAGCAGTTCTTC. Protein product: CASSAAQGGSYNEQFF.

The chain carries TRBV2 and TRBJ1-2, with D uncertain. The CDR3 length is 12 residues. CDR1 is SNHLY and CDR2 is FYNNEI in the germline V gene. With 3 bases removed from V and 4 bases from J, the gap between germline ends came to 6 bases. The CDR3 DNA follows: TGTGCCAGCAGTGATGGATTCTATGGCTACACCTTC. Its protein is CASSDGFYGYTF.

This clone was seen more than once but under ten times. J is TRBJ1-1 and V is TRBV2; 7 bases map to TRBD1. The ends lost 6 bases at V and 4 bases at J; junction bases unmatched: 14. The CDR3 has 16 residues. CDR1 SNHLY and CDR2 FYNNEI come from the germline V gene. The CDR3 DNA follows: TGTGCCAGCAGCGAAATAAACCCAGGGGGAGGCACTGAAGCTTTCTTT. This sequence encodes CASSEINPGGGTEAFF. The variable domain in full, completed from reference TRBV2 and TRBJ1-1, reads EPEVTQTPSHQVTQMGQEVILRCVPISNHLYFYWYRQILGQKVEFLVSFYNNEISEKSEIFDDQFSVERPDGSNFTLKIRSTKLEDSAMYFCASSEINPGGGTEAFFGQGTRLTVV.

The chain employs TRBV6-5 and TRBJ1-2; 7 nucleotides agree with TRBD1. V lost 7 bases, J lost 4 bases, and 3 bases stayed unmatched. In germline, CDR1 is MNHEY, CDR2 SVGAGI. This CDR3 contains 12 residues. The CDR3 protein is CASNDRVYGYTF. The DNA for the CDR3 is TGTGCCAGCAACGACAGGGTCTATGGCTACACCTTC.

This chain joins TRBV29-1 and TRBJ1-4; 9 bases map to TRBD1. Trimming took 6 bases from V and 4 from J; bases not matched to a gene: 6. Germline-derived CDR1 and CDR2 are SQVTM and ANQGSEA. This CDR3 has 14 amino acids. CDR3 loop: CSVRQGGVNEKLFF. CDR3 in DNA: TGCAGCGTGAGACAGGGGGGAGTTAATGAAAAACTGTTTTTT.

The CDR3 region is CASTRARYGYTF. CDR3 in DNA: TGTGCCAGCACTAGGGCCCGCTATGGCTACACCTTC. This rearrangement joins TRBV12-3 or TRBV12-4 to TRBJ1-2; D unresolved. The CDR3 runs to 12 residues. V lost 7 bases, J lost 4 bases, and 10 bases lay in between.

In DNA form, the CDR3 reads TGTGCCAGCAGGACGAACATGGGACGGCTAAATCAGCCCCAGCATTTT. Residues: CASRTNMGRLNQPQHF. V gene TRBV28 combines with J gene TRBJ1-5; a possible D gene is TRBD1 (5 bases). This CDR3 comprises 16 residues. Between the trimmed V and J ends, which lost 6 bases and 4 bases, there was a span of 19 bases. CDR1 MDHEN and CDR2 SYDVKM come from the germline V gene.

The CDR3 reads CASSPGKEGQPQHF. DNA of the CDR3: TGCGCCAGCAGCCCAGGAAAGGAGGGGCAGCCCCAGCATTTT. The chain combines TRBV5-1 with TRBJ1-5; tentatively, D is TRBD1 (5 bases). The CDR3 consists of 14 residues. The V end was cut by 4 bases, the J end by 7 bases, with 15 bases between. From germline, CDR1 is SGHRS and CDR2 YFSETQ.

The rearrangement uses TRBV30 and TRBJ1-6; TRBD1 matches 9 bases. CDR3 length: 16 amino acids. The J segment lost 7 bases and the V segment lost 3 bases, leaving 10 bases of the junction unmatched. Looked up from germline, CDR1 is GTSNPN and CDR2 is SVGIG (reference sequence). CDR3 sequence (DNA): TGTGCCTGGAGACCTATCGGACAGGGGCGGAATTCACCCCTCCACTTT. This codes for CAWRPIGQGRNSPLHF.

The J gene is TRBJ1-4, the V gene TRBV30; 11 positions match TRBD1. The ends lost 5 bases at V and 5 bases at J; junction bases unmatched: 7. Per the germline V gene, CDR1 is GTSNPN and CDR2 is SVGIG (reference sequence). The CDR3 totals 15 residues. The CDR3 DNA sequence: TGTGCCTGGGGCCAATGGGACAGGGGGAATGAAAAACTGTTTTTT. This codes for CAWGQWDRGNEKLFF. Full variable domain (remainder filled in from reference TRBV30 and TRBJ1-4): SQTIHQWPATLVQPVGSPLSLECTVEGTSNPNLYWYRQAAGRGLQLLFYSVGIGQISSEVPQNLSASRPQDRQFILSSKKLLLSDSGFYLCAWGQWDRGNEKLFFGSGTQLSVL.

This rearrangement joins TRBV3-1 (or the pseudogene TRBV3-2) to TRBJ2-7; the match to TRBD1 covers 8 bases. Germline V gene data show CDR1 as LGHDT and CDR2 as YNNKEL (reference sequence). V dropped 8 bases and J dropped 5; count of bases not matched to a gene: 8. The CDR3 is 13 amino acids. The CDR3, as DNA: TGTGCCAGCGGACAGGGACTTTTCAACGAGCAGTACTTC. As protein: CASGQGLFNEQYF.

The chain couples TRBV30 to TRBJ1-4; 7 bases are a match to TRBD1. Germline CDR1 reads GTSNPN; CDR2 reads SVGIG (reference sequence). The CDR3 is made up of 13 amino acids. V was clipped by 7 bases and J by 4 bases; unmatched bases: 6. The CDR3 nucleotides read TGTGCCTCCCCGACAGGGAGTAATGAAAAACTGTTTTTT. Translated: CASPTGSNEKLFF.